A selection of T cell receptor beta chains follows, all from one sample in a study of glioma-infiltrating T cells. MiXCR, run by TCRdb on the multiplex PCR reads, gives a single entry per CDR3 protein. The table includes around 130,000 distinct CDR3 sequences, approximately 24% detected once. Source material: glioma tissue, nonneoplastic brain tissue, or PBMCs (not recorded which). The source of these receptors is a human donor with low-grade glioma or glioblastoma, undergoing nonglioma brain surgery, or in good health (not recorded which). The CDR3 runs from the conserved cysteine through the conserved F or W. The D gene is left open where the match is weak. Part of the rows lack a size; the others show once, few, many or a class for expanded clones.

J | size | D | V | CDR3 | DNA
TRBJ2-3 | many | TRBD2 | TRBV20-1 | CSARDGSGGGTDTQYF | TGCAGTGCTAGAGATGGAAGCGGGGGGGGCACAGATACGCAGTATTTT
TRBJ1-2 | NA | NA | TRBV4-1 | CASSQGPTANYGYTF | TGCGCCAGCAGCCAGGGCCCAACAGCTAACTATGGCTACACCTTC
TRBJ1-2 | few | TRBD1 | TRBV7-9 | CASSRIPGQGDGYTF | TGTGCCAGCAGCCGTATTCCGGGACAGGGGGATGGCTACACCTTC
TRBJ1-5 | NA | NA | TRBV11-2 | CASSLGYNQPQHF | TGTGCCAGCAGCTTAGGATACAATCAGCCCCAGCATTTT
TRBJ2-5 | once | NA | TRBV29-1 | CSVEAAVQGNQYF | TGCAGCGTTGAAGCGGCCGTACAGGGAAACCAGTACTTC
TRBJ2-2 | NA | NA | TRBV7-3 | CASSRQGGTGELFF | TGTGCCAGCAGCCGACAGGGAGGCACCGGGGAGCTGTTTTTT
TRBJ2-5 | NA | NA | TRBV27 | CATSDASPAQETQYF | TGTGCCACCAGTGATGCGTCTCCGGCCCAAGAGACCCAGTACTTC
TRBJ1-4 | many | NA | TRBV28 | CASSKGGDNEKLFF | TGTGCCAGCAGTAAGGGGGGCGATAATGAAAAACTGTTTTTT
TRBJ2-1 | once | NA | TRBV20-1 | CSARAEKSNEQFF | TGCAGTGCTAGAGCAGAGAAGTCCAATGAGCAGTTCTTC
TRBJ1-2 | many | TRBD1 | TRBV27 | CASTKRGGGVSYGYTF | TGTGCCAGCACCAAGAGGGGAGGGGGCGTTAGCTATGGCTACACCTTC
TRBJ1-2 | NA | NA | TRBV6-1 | CASSPGAGAQYGYTF | TGTGCCAGCAGTCCAGGGGCAGGGGCGCAGTATGGCTACACCTTC
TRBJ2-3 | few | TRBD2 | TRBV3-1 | CASSQGLAGALSTDTQYF | TGTGCCAGCAGCCAAGGTCTAGCGGGGGCGCTAAGCACAGATACGCAGTATTTT
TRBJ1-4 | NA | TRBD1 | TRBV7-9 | CASSFQGTANEELFF | TGTGCCAGCAGCTTCCAAGGGACAGCTAATGAAGAACTGTTTTTT
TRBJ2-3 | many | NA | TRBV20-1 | CSVPGQPQRSGWGVDTQYF | TGCAGTGTCCCAGGACAGCCCCAAAGGAGCGGTTGGGGGGTAGATACGCAGTATTTT
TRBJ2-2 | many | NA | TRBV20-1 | CSARFTGELFF | TGCAGTGCTAGGTTTACCGGGGAGCTGTTTTTT
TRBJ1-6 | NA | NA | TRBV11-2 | CASSSRTVQNSPLHF | TGTGCCAGCAGCTCTCGGACGGTTCAAAATTCACCCCTCCACTTT
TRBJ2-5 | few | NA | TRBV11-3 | CASSLPPSETQYF | TGTGCCAGCAGCTTACCCCCCTCGGAGACCCAGTACTTC
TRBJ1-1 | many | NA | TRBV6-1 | CASSTRPSRGNTEAFF | TGTGCCAGCAGTACCCGTCCGTCCAGAGGGAACACTGAAGCTTTCTTT
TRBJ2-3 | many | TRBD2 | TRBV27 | CASSLRASGLKDTQYF | TGTGCCAGCAGTTTAAGGGCTAGCGGGTTGAAAGATACGCAGTATTTT
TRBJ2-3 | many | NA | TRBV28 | CASSPSGAGWSTDTQYF | TGTGCCAGCAGTCCTTCCGGGGCAGGGTGGAGCACAGATACGCAGTATTTT
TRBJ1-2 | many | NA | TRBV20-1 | CSASVQGTYGYTF | TGCAGTGCTAGTGTTCAGGGAACCTATGGCTACACCTTC
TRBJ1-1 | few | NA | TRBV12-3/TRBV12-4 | CASTLANTEAFF | TGTGCCAGCACCCTAGCTAACACTGAAGCTTTCTTT
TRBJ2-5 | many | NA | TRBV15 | CATSRDNGEETQYF | TGTGCCACCAGCAGAGATAACGGGGAAGAGACCCAGTACTTC
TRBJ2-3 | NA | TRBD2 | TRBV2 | CASSLVAGSTDTQYF | TGTGCCAGCAGCTTGGTAGCGGGGAGCACAGATACGCAGTATTTT
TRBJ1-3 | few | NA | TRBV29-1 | CSVKGDSSGNTIYF | TGCAGCGTTAAGGGGGATTCATCGGGAAACACCATATATTTT
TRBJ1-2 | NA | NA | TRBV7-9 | CASSLALNTRAARSYGYTF | TGTGCCAGCAGCTTAGCCCTTAACACGAGGGCGGCTAGGAGCTATGGCTACACCTTC
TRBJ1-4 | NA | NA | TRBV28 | CASSPGLLGEKLFF | TGTGCCAGCAGTCCGGGCCTGCTAGGTGAAAAACTGTTTTTT
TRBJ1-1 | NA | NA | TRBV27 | CASSALGNMNTEAFF | TGTGCCAGCAGTGCGCTGGGGAACATGAACACTGAAGCTTTCTTT
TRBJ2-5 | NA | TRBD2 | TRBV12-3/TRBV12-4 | CASSKAGGEGTQYF | TGTGCCAGCAGTAAAGCGGGGGGTGAGGGGACCCAGTACTTC
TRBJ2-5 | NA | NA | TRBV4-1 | CASSQDRDLAGTKETQYF | TGCGCCAGCAGCCAAGATCGGGACTTAGCTGGGACGAAGGAGACCCAGTACTTC
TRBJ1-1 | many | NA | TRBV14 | CASSQDLSTEAFF | TGTGCCAGCAGCCAAGACCTATCGACTGAAGCTTTCTTT
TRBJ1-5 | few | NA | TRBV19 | CASSIRAGNQPQHF | TGTGCCAGTAGTATTCGAGCGGGCAATCAGCCCCAGCATTTT
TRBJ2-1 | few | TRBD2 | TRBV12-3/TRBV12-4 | CASSPGVAGNEQFF | TGTGCCAGCAGTCCTGGGGTAGCGGGGAATGAGCAGTTCTTC
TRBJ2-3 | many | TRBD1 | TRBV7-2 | CASSLAGQVFTDTQYF | TGTGCCAGCAGCTTAGCGGGACAGGTCTTCACAGATACGCAGTATTTT
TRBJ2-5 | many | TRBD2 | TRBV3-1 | CASSQPGTSLETQYF | TGTGCCAGCAGCCAACCTGGGACTAGCTTAGAGACCCAGTACTTC
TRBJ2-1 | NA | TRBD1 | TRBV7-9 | CASSTWTGQSYNEQFF | TGTGCCAGCAGCACATGGACAGGCCAGTCCTACAATGAGCAGTTCTTC
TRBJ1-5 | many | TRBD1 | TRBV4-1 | CASSLRQGGDQPQHF | TGCGCCAGCAGCTTGCGACAGGGAGGGGATCAGCCCCAGCATTTT
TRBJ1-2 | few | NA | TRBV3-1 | CASSLRQVYNYGYTF | TGTGCCAGCAGCCTGCGACAGGTTTACAACTATGGCTACACCTTC
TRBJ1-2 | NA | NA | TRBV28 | CASSLTGPHPNYGYTF | TGTGCCAGCAGTTTAACGGGACCGCACCCGAACTATGGCTACACCTTC
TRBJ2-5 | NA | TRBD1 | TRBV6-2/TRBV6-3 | CASSWGQGGEPQYF | TGTGCCAGCAGTTGGGGACAGGGGGGGGAGCCCCAGTACTTC
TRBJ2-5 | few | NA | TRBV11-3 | CASSPPSRQETQYF | TGTGCCAGCAGCCCACCATCTCGTCAAGAGACCCAGTACTTC
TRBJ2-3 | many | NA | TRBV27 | CASSLERPRDTQYF | TGTGCCAGCAGTTTGGAACGCCCAAGGGATACGCAGTATTTT
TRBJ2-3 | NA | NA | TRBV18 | CASSPQTGSTDTQYF | TGTGCCAGCTCACCCCAAACAGGGAGCACAGATACGCAGTATTTT
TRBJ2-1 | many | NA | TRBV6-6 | CASSYRGYNEQFF | TGTGCCAGCAGTTACCGCGGATACAATGAGCAGTTCTTC
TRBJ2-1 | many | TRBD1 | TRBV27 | CASSLDRSYNEQFF | TGTGCCAGCAGTCTGGACAGGTCCTACAATGAGCAGTTCTTC
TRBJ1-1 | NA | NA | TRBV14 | CASSHPGGRNTEAFF | TGTGCCAGCAGCCACCCCGGAGGGCGGAACACTGAAGCTTTCTTT
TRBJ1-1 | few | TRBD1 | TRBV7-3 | CASSLKGAGTEAFF | TGTGCCAGCAGCTTAAAGGGGGCAGGGACTGAAGCTTTCTTT
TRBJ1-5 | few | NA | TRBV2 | CASSESERQPQHF | TGTGCCAGCAGTGAATCGGAGCGTCAGCCCCAGCATTTT
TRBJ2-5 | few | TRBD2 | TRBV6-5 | CASSYLTAGTQYF | TGTGCCAGCAGTTACTTAACAGCGGGGACGCAGTACTTC
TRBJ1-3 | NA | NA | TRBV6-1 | CASSGTGNGNTIYF | TGTGCCAGCAGTGGCACAGGGAACGGAAACACCATATATTTT